One sample yielded the 17 T cell receptor beta chains listed below, sequenced in a study of cytotoxic CD8 clonotypes in ibrutinib-treated CLL. The data were produced by immunoSEQ multiplex PCR, yet TCRdb's version contains in-frame clones alone and is incomplete. The table lists over 45,000 clones, 50% to 60% of them singletons. Source: PBMCs, taken at disease progression, from a patient treated with ibrutinib. The receptors were sampled from a human donor with chronic lymphocytic leukemia.

This clone has more than one count but fewer than ten. The chain has TRBV5-1 and TRBJ2-7; D uncertain. The germline V and J ends were trimmed by 0 bases and 4 bases, with 5 bases remaining between them. Germline V gene lookup returns CDR1 SGHRS and CDR2 YFSETQ. There are 12 residues in the CDR3. The CDR3 region has the DNA TGCGCCAGCAGCTTGGCCAGGTACGAGCAGTACTTC. It yields the protein CASSLARYEQYF.

J is TRBJ2-7 and V is TRBV12-5, with 12 positions matching TRBD2. The CDR3 sequence is 14 residues long. Germline V gives CDR1 LGHNT, CDR2 FRNRAP. The V segment lost 5 bases and the J segment 2 bases; nucleotides outside the gene matches: 1. In DNA form, the CDR3 reads TGTGCTAGTGGTGGACTAGCGGGAACCTACGAGCAGTACTTC. Its protein is CASGGLAGTYEQYF. Based on the CDR3 plus reference TRBV12-5 and TRBJ2-7, the full variable domain is DARVTQTPRHKVTEMGQEVTMRCQPILGHNTVFWYRQTMMQGLELLAYFRNRAPLDDSGMPKDRFSAEMPDATLATLKIQPSEPRDSAVYFCASGGLAGTYEQYFGPGTRLTVT.

This clone was seen a few times. The chain is built from TRBV19 and TRBJ1-4; the match to TRBD1 covers 9 bases. J was trimmed by 8 bases and V by 4 bases; bases with no gene match: 5. This CDR3 comprises 14 residues. Germline CDR1 LNHDA, CDR2 SQIVND (reference sequence). In DNA, the CDR3 is TGTGCCAGTAGTACACAGGGGGCAGAGGAAAAACTGTTTTTT. Amino acids: CASSTQGAEEKLFF.

This chain joins TRBV6-5 and TRBJ1-1; D unresolved. V was clipped by 8 bases and J by 8 bases, with 12 bases between them. The CDR3 has 11 residues. Germline CDR1 is MNHEY and CDR2 is SVGAGI. The CDR3 DNA reads as TGTGCCAGCTTCGAATTCTCCGAAGCTTTCTTT. Protein: CASFEFSEAFF.

The table lists this clone with a count of one. The V and J genes are TRBV2 and TRBJ1-5, with 7 bases lining up with TRBD1. The CDR3 runs 13 residues. V trimming: 7 bases; J trimming: 7 bases; junction bases outside the gene matches: 7. Germline V gene lookup returns CDR1 SNHLY and CDR2 FYNNEI. CDR3 sequence: CASKGTGDQPQHF. The CDR3 DNA reads as TGTGCCAGCAAAGGCACAGGGGACCAGCCCCAGCATTTT.

The chain has TRBV2 and TRBJ2-2; D ambiguous. The CDR3 length is 13 residues. V gave up 4 bases and J gave up 3 bases, with 6 bases separating them. In germline, CDR1 is SNHLY, CDR2 FYNNEI. The CDR3 sequence is CASSGRHTGELFF. The CDR3 DNA reads TGTGCCAGCAGTGGACGGCACACCGGGGAGCTGTTTTTT.

This clone was found many times. V gene TRBV10-3 combines with J gene TRBJ2-5; D is possibly TRBD1 (5 bases). V lost 4 bases to trimming and J lost 7 bases, with 13 bases between them. CDR1 is ENHRY, CDR2 SYGVKD, per germline. CDR3 length equals 13 residues. CDR3 DNA sequence: TGTGCCATCAGTGGCGAGGATAGGGGGACCCAGTACTTC. Amino acids: CAISGEDRGTQYF.

The chain couples TRBV10-3 to TRBJ1-2; no reliable D call. From germline, CDR1 is ENHRY and CDR2 SYGVKD. V was trimmed by 0 bases and J by 6 bases, leaving 8 bases between them. The CDR3 contains 13 residues. Here the CDR3 reads CAISESGVDGYTF. In DNA, the CDR3 is TGTGCCATCAGTGAGTCTGGGGTGGATGGCTACACCTTC.

This clone was picked up a small number of times. The chain is built from TRBV15 and TRBJ1-5; TRBD1 might be the D (5 bases). V lost 5 bases, J lost 0 bases, and 17 bases lay in between. Germline lookup yields CDR1 LNHNV and CDR2 YYDKDF (reference sequence). This CDR3 spans 17 amino acids. The DNA of the CDR3 is TGTGCCACCAGCTCGGGGGATTTGACAGATAGCAATCAGCCCCAGCATTTT. Encoded protein: CATSSGDLTDSNQPQHF.

Only a few counts were recorded for this clone. CDR3 in amino acids: CASGGQGGYTF. The CDR3 DNA reads as TGTGCCAGCGGGGGGCAAGGTGGCTACACCTTC. The chain links TRBV27 to TRBJ1-2, with a tentative D call TRBD1 (6 bases). The CDR3 length is 11 residues. V shed 8 bases and J shed 7 bases, with 11 bases lying between them. In germline, CDR1 is MNHEY, CDR2 SMNVEV (reference sequence).

Only a few counts were recorded for this clone. V and J are TRBV4-3 and TRBJ2-5; D is possibly TRBD1 or TRBD2 (5 bases each). This CDR3 is 15 amino acids long. Germline values: CDR1 LGHNA, CDR2 YSLEER. V lost 1 base to trimming and J lost 5 bases, with 14 bases between them. CDR3 amino acids: CASSQVLSGTETQYF. The CDR3 bases are TGCGCCAGCAGCCAAGTCTTGTCAGGGACGGAGACCCAGTACTTC.

V and J are TRBV7-2 and TRBJ1-6; the D is unclear. The V gene's germline CDR1 is SGHTA and CDR2 FQGNSA. The CDR3 runs to 14 residues. V dropped 5 bases and J dropped 9 bases, with 14 bases sitting between them. The CDR3 nucleotides are TGTGCCAGCAGCCCTATGGAGGGAGGTTCACCCCTCCACTTT. Encoded protein: CASSPMEGGSPLHF.

V gene TRBV30 combines with J gene TRBJ2-1; 7 bases match TRBD1. The CDR3 contains 16 residues. The germline V gene has CDR1 GTSNPN and CDR2 SVGIG (reference sequence). Trimming took 3 bases from V and 1 from J; bases not matched to a gene: 9. CDR3 in amino acids: CAWRITGTVSYNEQFF. CDR3 sequence (DNA): TGTGCCTGGAGGATAACCGGGACAGTTTCCTACAATGAGCAGTTCTTC.

The rearrangement uses TRBV12-5 and TRBJ1-5; a possible D gene is TRBD1 (5 bases). V dropped 4 bases and J dropped 4 bases, with 8 bases sitting between them. Germline CDR1 LGHNT, CDR2 FRNRAP. CDR3 length: 13 residues. The CDR3 loop is CASGWDLNQPQHF. In DNA, the CDR3 is TGTGCTAGTGGTTGGGACCTGAATCAGCCCCAGCATTTT.

The chain links TRBV4-3 to TRBJ1-2; a weak D match, TRBD1 (6 bases). The CDR3 sequence is 19 residues long. Trimming left V 4 bases short and J 1 base short, with 25 bases between. Germline V gives CDR1 LGHNA, CDR2 YSLEER. CDR3 bases: TGCGCCAGCAGCCGCACCCTATCCCCCTCTGAGGGGGTTAACTATGGCTACACCTTC. Its protein product is CASSRTLSPSEGVNYGYTF.

The genes are TRBV27 and TRBJ2-3; TRBD1 might be the D (6 bases). CDR1 and CDR2 (germline): MNHEY, SMNVEV (reference sequence). With 9 bases removed from V and 1 base from J, the gap between germline ends came to 17 bases. This CDR3 is built from 15 residues. The CDR3 coding sequence is TGTGCCAGTCATTCCGGGACAAGCCGCACAGATACGCAGTATTTT. Its translation is CASHSGTSRTDTQYF.

V usage is TRBV6-5 and J usage is TRBJ2-1; tentatively, D is TRBD2 (7 bases). CDR1 and CDR2 from the germline V gene are MNHEY and SVGAGI. V lost 5 bases, J lost 8 bases, and 19 bases lay in between. This CDR3 contains 15 residues. The CDR3 loop is CASSRGGGPTDEQFF. CDR3 nucleotides: TGTGCCAGCAGTCGGGGAGGGGGTCCCACCGATGAGCAGTTCTTC.